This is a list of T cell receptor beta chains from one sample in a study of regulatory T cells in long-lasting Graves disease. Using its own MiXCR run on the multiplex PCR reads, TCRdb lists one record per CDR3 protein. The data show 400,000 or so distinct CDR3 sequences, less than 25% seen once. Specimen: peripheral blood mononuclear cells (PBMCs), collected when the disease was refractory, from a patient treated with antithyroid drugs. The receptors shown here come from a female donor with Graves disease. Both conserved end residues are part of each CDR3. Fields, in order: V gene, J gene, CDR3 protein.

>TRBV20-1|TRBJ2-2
CSARPGRDTGELFF
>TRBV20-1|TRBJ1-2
CSARPKGQVENYGYTF
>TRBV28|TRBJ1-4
CASSRQGATNEKLFF
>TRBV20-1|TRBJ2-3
CSALLAGVTDTQYF
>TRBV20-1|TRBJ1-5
CSANLGQGVVGNQPQHF
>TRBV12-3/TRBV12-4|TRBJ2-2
CASSSPWGELKNTGELFF
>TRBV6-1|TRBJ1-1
CASSRTGVENTEAFF
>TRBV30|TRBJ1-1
CAWSRDRDTEAFF
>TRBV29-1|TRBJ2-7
CSVEDRVSSYEQYF
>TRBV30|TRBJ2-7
CAWTLATGEQYF
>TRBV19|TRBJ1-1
CASSIDGDTEAFF
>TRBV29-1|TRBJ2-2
CSVNLQGGNTGELFF
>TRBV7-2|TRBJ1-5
CASSRTLFLPQHF
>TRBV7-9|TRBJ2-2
CASSTGSDTGELFF
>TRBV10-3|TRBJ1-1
CASQGTGDTEAFF
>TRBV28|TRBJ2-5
CASIGGGIETQYF
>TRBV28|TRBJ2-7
CASSLQGAGGKSEQYF
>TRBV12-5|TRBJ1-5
CASGLCGTGFSNQPQHF
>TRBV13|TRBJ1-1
CAGSATQAWGRDTEAFF
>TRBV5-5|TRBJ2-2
CASSPQTLLSGELFF
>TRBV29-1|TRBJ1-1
CSSGGRGRRDTEAFF
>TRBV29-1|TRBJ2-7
CSAVEGRSEQYF
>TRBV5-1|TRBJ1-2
CASSAGGRANYGYTF
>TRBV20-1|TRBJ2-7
CSAWTSRLGPFHEQYF
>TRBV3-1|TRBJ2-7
CASSQGRGYEQYF
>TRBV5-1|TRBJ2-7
CANSPEAGSYEQYF
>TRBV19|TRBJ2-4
CASSMGLAAIAKNIQYF
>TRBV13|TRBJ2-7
CASSRRYEQYF
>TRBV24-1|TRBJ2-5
CATSVTVQETQYF
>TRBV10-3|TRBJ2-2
CAISNLGTIGAGELFF
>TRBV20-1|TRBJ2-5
CSARRRTSEYQETQYF
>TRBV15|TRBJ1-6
CATSRKQGANSPLHF
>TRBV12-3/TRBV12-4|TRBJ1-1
CASSSPGDRGRRAFF
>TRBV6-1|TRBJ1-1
CASRTWGGKTPEAFF
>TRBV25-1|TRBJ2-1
CASSEGAYSYNEQFF
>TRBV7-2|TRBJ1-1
CASSKILQGNTEAFF
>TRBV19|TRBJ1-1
CASNPIGTGFNTEAFF
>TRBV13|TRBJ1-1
CASSPGQGRYNEAFF
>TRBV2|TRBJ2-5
CASEGEETQYF
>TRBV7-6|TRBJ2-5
CAGSRQAQETQYF
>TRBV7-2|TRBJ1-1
CASRSTGANTEAFF
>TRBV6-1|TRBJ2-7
CASRPRGSSYEQYF
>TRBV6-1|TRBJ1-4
CASSISEGKYEKLFF
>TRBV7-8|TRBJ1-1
CASSRLGTGDEAFF
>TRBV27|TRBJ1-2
CASSLFGTDHGYTF
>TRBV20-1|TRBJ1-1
CSARLTARSTEAFF
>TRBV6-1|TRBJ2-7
CASSPTNEQYF
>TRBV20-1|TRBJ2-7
CSARGGQGRYEQYF
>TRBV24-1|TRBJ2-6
CATSEKSSSGANVLTF
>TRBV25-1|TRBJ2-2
CASSESPSGRVTGELFF
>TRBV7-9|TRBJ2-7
CASSPREGQGYYEQYF
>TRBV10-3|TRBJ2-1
CAISEPGLAEQFF
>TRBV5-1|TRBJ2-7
CASGPGTAYEQYF
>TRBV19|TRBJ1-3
CASSPAAGDTIYF
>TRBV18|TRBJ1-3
CASSPSIRGGNTIYF
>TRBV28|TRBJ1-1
CASNAGGNLNTEAFF
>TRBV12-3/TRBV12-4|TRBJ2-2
CASSFDRAGNTGELFF
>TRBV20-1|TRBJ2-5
CSARAETQYF
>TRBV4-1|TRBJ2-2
CASSQAGVANTGELFF